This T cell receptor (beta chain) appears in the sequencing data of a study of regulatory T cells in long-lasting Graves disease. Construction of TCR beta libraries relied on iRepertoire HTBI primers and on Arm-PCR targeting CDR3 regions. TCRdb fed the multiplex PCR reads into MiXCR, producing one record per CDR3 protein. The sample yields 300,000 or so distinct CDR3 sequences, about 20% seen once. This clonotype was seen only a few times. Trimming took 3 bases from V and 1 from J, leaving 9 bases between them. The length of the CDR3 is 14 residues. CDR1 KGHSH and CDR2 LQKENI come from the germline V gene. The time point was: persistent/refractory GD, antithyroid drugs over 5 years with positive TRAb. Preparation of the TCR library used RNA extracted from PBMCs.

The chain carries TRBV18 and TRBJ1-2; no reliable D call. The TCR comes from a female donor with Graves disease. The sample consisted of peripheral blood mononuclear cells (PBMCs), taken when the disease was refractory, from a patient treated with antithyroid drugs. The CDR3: CASSPKEGNYGYTF. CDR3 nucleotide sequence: TGTGCCAGCTCACCCAAGGAGGGTAACTATGGCTACACCTTC.